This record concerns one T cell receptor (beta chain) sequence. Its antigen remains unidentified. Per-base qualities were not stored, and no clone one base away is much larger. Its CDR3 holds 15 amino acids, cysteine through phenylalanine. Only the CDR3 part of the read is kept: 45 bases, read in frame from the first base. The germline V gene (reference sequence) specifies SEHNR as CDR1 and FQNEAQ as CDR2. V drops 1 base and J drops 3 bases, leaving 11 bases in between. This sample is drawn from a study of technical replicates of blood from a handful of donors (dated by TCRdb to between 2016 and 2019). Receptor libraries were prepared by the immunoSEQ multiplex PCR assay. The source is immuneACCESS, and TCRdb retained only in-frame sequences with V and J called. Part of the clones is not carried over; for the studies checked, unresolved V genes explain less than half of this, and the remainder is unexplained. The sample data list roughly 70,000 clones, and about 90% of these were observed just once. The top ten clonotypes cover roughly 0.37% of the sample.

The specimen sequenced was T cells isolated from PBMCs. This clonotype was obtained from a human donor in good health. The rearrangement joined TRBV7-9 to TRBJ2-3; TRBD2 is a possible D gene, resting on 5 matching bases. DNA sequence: TGTGCCAGCAGCTTAGTGGGAGAGTATACAGATACGCAGTATTTT. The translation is CASSLVGEYTDTQYF.